These 10 T cell receptor beta chains were all obtained from the same sample, sequenced in a study of cytomegalovirus exposure and HLA in healthy donors. The PCR had 60 Vbeta and 13 Jbeta primers. Sequencing was performed with immunoSEQ multiplex PCR; in TCRdb, only in-frame clones are kept and a portion is missing. This table holds fewer than 200,000 clones, approximately 78% found once. Material: PBMCs. The receptor set was obtained from a girl between 2 and 10 years old in good health and CMV-seropositive.

The CDR3 loop is CASSVGTGAAEQYF. The CDR3 coding sequence is TGTGCCAGCAGTGTTGGGACAGGGGCAGCCGAGCAGTACTTC. The chain uses TRBV6-6 and TRBJ2-7; TRBD1 matches 10 bases. This CDR3 is built from 14 residues. CDR1 and CDR2 from the germline V gene are MNHNY and SVGAGI (reference sequence). The V and J ends lost 5 bases and 6 bases, in that order; junction bases with no gene match: 7.

V usage is TRBV5-6 and J usage is TRBJ2-7; 12 nucleotides agree with TRBD2. The V segment lost 4 bases and the J segment 2 bases; nucleotides outside the gene matches: 4. CDR3 size: 15 residues. Germline V CDR1 and CDR2: SGHDT, YYEEEE. In DNA form, the CDR3 reads TGTGCCAGCAGCCTAGGACTAGCGGGGACCTACGAGCAGTACTTC. This translates into CASSLGLAGTYEQYF.

This clone was detected only a few times. Other DNA sequences in this sample translate to the same CDR3. The chain joins TRBV15 to TRBJ1-2; D unresolved. CDR3 length equals 14 residues. Germline V CDR1 and CDR2: LNHNV, YYDKDF (reference sequence). V lost 0 bases and J lost 10, with 15 bases in between. The CDR3 is CATSREYGTLDYTF. Written as DNA, the CDR3 is TGTGCCACCAGCAGAGAATACGGTACCTTAGACTACACCTTC. Combining the CDR3 with reference TRBV15 and TRBJ1-2 gives the whole variable domain DAMVIQNPRYQVTQFGKPVTLSCSQTLNHNVMYWYQQKSSQAPKLLFHYYDKDFNNEADTPDNFQSRRPNTSFCFLDIRSPGLGDTAMYLCATSREYGTLDYTFGSGTRLTVV.

The gene calls are TRBV9 and TRBJ2-2, with 10 nucleotides matching TRBD2. Trimming at V came to 2 bases and at J to 5 bases, leaving 12 bases not matched to a gene. CDR3 size: 18 residues. Germline V lookup: CDR1 SGDLS, CDR2 YYNGEE. Here the CDR3 reads CASSVSLAGVYGTGELFF. CDR3 DNA: TGTGCCAGCAGCGTTTCCCTAGCGGGAGTCTACGGTACCGGGGAGCTGTTTTTT. The whole variable domain, filled in from reference TRBV9 and TRBJ2-2, reads DSGVTQTPKHLITATGQRVTLRCSPRSGDLSVYWYQQSLDQGLQFLIQYYNGEERAKGNILERFSAQQFPDLHSELNLSSLELGDSALYFCASSVSLAGVYGTGELFFGEGSRLTVL.

The rearrangement joins TRBV5-1 to TRBJ2-1; 11 bases fit TRBD2. Germline V lookup: CDR1 SGHRS, CDR2 YFSETQ. The ends lost 5 bases at V and 7 bases at J; junction bases unmatched: 11. The CDR3 contains 16 residues. The CDR3 sequence is CASRPILLAGENEQFF. Here the CDR3 DNA reads TGCGCCAGCAGACCAATCCTACTAGCGGGAGAAAATGAGCAGTTCTTC.

This clone occurred a few times. The chain couples TRBV5-1 to TRBJ2-7; the match to TRBD1 covers 10 bases. This CDR3 has 14 residues. Germline assignment: CDR1 SGHRS and CDR2 YFSETQ. With V trimmed by 4 bases and J by 3 bases, 4 bases remained unmatched. DNA of the CDR3: TGCGCCAGCAGCACGACAGGGGGCATCTACGAGCAGTACTTC. It yields the protein CASSTTGGIYEQYF.

In its sample, this clone was seen once. A much larger clone differs by one base, so this may be a read error. The J gene is TRBJ2-7, the V gene TRBV5-5, with no clear D. Trimming took off 2 bases at V and 1 base at J, with 4 bases between the two ends. The CDR3 is 12 amino acids. The germline V gene encodes CDR1 SGHKS and CDR2 YYEKEE (reference sequence). CDR3 loop: CASSFSSYEQYF. In nucleotides, the CDR3 is TGTGCCAGCAGCTTCTCTTCCTACGAGCAGTACTTC.

The V gene is TRBV30, the J gene TRBJ2-5, with TRBD1 as a possible D gene (6 bases). The J call may be in error: the DNA end matches TRBJ2-7 better. The CDR3 is 11 residues long. Germline V gene lookup returns CDR1 GTSNPN and CDR2 SVGIG (reference sequence). Here the CDR3 DNA reads TGTGCCTGGAGTAGGGGGAGCGAGCAGTACTTC. Translated, it gives CAWSRGSEQYF.

The chain carries TRBV6-1 and TRBJ2-1, with D possibly TRBD2 on 5 matching bases. The CDR3 length is 15 residues. Trimming pared 6 bases from V and 2 bases from J, leaving 14 bases between. Per germline, CDR1 MNHNS and CDR2 SASEGT. The CDR3 region is CASSPMSGTYNEQFF. CDR3 sequence (DNA): TGTGCCAGCAGCCCCATGAGCGGAACCTACAATGAGCAGTTCTTC.

This chain connects TRBV5-1 to TRBJ2-3; 14 positions agree with TRBD2. Germline lookup yields CDR1 SGHRS and CDR2 YFSETQ. This CDR3 contains 16 residues. The ends lost 4 bases at V and 8 bases at J; junction bases unmatched: 9. This CDR3 is CASSPGLAGVGGTQYF. The CDR3 bases are TGCGCCAGCAGCCCGGGACTAGCGGGAGTAGGTGGTACGCAGTATTTT. Based on the CDR3 plus reference TRBV5-1 and TRBJ2-3, the full variable domain is KAGVTQTPRYLIKTRGQQVTLSCSPISGHRSVSWYQQTPGQGLQFLFEYFSETQRNKGNFPGRFSGRQFSNSRSEMNVSTLELGDSALYLCASSPGLAGVGGTQYFGPGTRLTVL.